This paragraph reports one T cell receptor beta chain. Its antigen is as yet unknown. These data originate in a study of T cells in localized non-small cell lung cancer. Study-level points and caveats: The tumor had only one region sequenced, so heterogeneity remains possible. Compared with tumor, uninvolved adjacent lung displayed greater T cell clonality, ranking highest overall. There were a median around 57 of the top 100 tumor clones appearing in adjacent lung.

The germline V and J ends were trimmed by 6 bases and 7 bases, with 13 bases remaining between them. CDR3 length: 12 residues. The germline V gene encodes CDR1 KGHSH and CDR2 LQKENI. The protocol was immunoSEQ multiplex PCR, while the TCRdb copy is restricted to in-frame clones and leaves out a portion. Seen here are more than 45,000 clones, roughly 88% observed once, and the top ten hold roughly a sixth. Sequencing used peripheral blood mononuclear cells, obtained before any cancer treatment. This chain connects TRBV18 to TRBJ2-7; D not resolved. This clonotype originated in a man between 40 and 70 years old with stage III lung adenocarcinoma. The CDR3 sequence: CASSLDTWEQYF. In DNA, the CDR3 is TGTGCCAGCTCGCTCGATACTTGGGAGCAGTACTTC.